These T cell receptor beta chains were read from a single sample in a study of cytomegalovirus exposure and HLA in healthy donors. Sequenced by immunoSEQ multiplex PCR; TCRdb stores in-frame clones only, minus some. In the table there are 85,000 to 100,000 clones, over 65% of which are singletons. The sequencing input was PBMCs. These receptor sequences come from a man aged 60-69 years in good health and CMV-seropositive. Each CDR3 is given with its conserved first and last residue. A D gene is named only where the DNA matches it firmly. Some rows have no size entry. The others give once, few or many, or a class for an expanded clone.

j_call v_call clone_size d_call cdr3_aa cdr3_nt
TRBJ1-6 TRBV30 few - CAWNFQGNSPLHF TGTGCCTGGAATTTTCAGGGGAATTCACCCCTCCACTTT
TRBJ1-1 TRBV2 - TRBD1 CASSGGQYTEAFF TGTGCCAGCAGTGGGGGACAGTACACTGAAGCTTTCTTT
TRBJ2-5 TRBV29-1 - TRBD2 CSAKRGSGGSETQYF TGCAGCGCCAAGAGGGGTAGCGGGGGGTCTGAGACCCAGTACTTC
TRBJ2-1 TRBV10-3 once - CAISESVGGEQFF TGTGCCATCAGTGAGTCTGTCGGAGGTGAGCAGTTCTTC
TRBJ2-2 TRBV5-4 few TRBD2 CASKLAGPPGELFF TGTGCCAGCAAACTAGCGGGGCCCCCCGGGGAGCTGTTTTTT
TRBJ1-1 TRBV30 large TRBD1 CASTDRADTEAFF TGTGCCTCGACAGACAGGGCGGACACTGAAGCTTTCTTT
TRBJ2-3 TRBV14 - - CASSQVDGGDTQYF TGTGCCAGCAGCCAAGTTGACGGGGGAGATACGCAGTATTTT
TRBJ1-2 TRBV4-2 - TRBD1 CASSQEGRGLGYGYTF TGTGCCAGCAGCCAAGAAGGTAGGGGGCTCGGCTATGGCTACACCTTC
TRBJ2-5 TRBV7-9 few - CASSLLGGVETQYF TGTGCCAGCAGCTTGTTAGGGGGTGTAGAGACCCAGTACTTC
TRBJ2-5 TRBV7-2 - TRBD2 CASSPGGTYQETQYF TGTGCCAGCAGCCCCGGGGGGACGTACCAAGAGACCCAGTACTTC
TRBJ1-6 TRBV27 - - CASSLTVFSPLHF TGTGCCAGCAGTTTAACAGTCTTTTCACCCCTCCACTTT
TRBJ2-4 TRBV6-5 - - CASSYRRADIQYF TGTGCCAGCAGTTACAGGCGGGCTGACATTCAGTACTTC
TRBJ2-5 TRBV9 - TRBD2 CASSPQAGAQETQYF TGTGCCAGCAGCCCCCAAGCGGGGGCGCAAGAGACCCAGTACTTC
TRBJ1-4 TRBV5-5 - TRBD1 CASSFGTGLGEKLFF TGTGCCAGCAGCTTCGGGACAGGTCTAGGGGAAAAACTGTTTTTT
TRBJ2-5 TRBV5-1 - TRBD1 CASSLDRGIETQYF TGCGCCAGCAGCTTGGACAGGGGAATAGAGACCCAGTACTTC
TRBJ2-4 TRBV5-4 - - CASSQATVHQNIQYF TGTGCCAGCAGCCAGGCGACAGTCCACCAAAACATTCAGTACTTC
TRBJ1-5 TRBV27 - - CASSKRGGQPQHF TGTGCCAGCAGTAAACGGGGGGGTCAGCCCCAGCATTTT
TRBJ2-5 TRBV15 - - CATSRDPGRKETQYF TGTGCCACCAGCAGAGATCCAGGGAGGAAAGAGACCCAGTACTTC
TRBJ2-5 TRBV5-6 - TRBD1 CASSVIQGAIQETQYF TGTGCCAGCAGCGTTATACAGGGGGCTATCCAAGAGACCCAGTACTTC
TRBJ1-1 TRBV10-3 - TRBD1 CAISKTGPAEAFF TGTGCCATCAGTAAGACAGGGCCCGCTGAAGCTTTCTTT
TRBJ2-1 TRBV7-9 - TRBD2 CASSPSGGPYNEQFF TGTGCCAGCAGCCCGAGCGGGGGTCCCTACAATGAGCAGTTCTTC
TRBJ1-1 TRBV7-9 - - CASSAGGGMAFF TGTGCCAGCAGCGCGGGAGGAGGTATGGCTTTCTTT
TRBJ1-1 TRBV27 - - CASRKGQGNTEAFF TGTGCCAGCAGGAAGGGCCAGGGGAATACTGAAGCTTTCTTT
TRBJ2-1 TRBV19 once TRBD1 CASTPGQGYNEQFF TGTGCCAGTACCCCGGGACAGGGTTACAATGAGCAGTTCTTC
TRBJ2-7 TRBV6-6 - TRBD1 CASSYLGTGGYEQYF TGTGCCAGCAGCTACCTCGGGACAGGGGGATACGAGCAGTACTTC
TRBJ2-7 TRBV4-1 - - CASSQLPGEHEQYF TGCGCCAGCAGCCAGCTTCCCGGGGAACACGAGCAGTACTTC
TRBJ2-3 TRBV7-2 - TRBD2 CASSLSGGAVTQYF TGTGCCAGCAGCTTAAGCGGGGGGGCTGTTACGCAGTATTTT
TRBJ1-4 TRBV21-1 - - CASSKPGILHFQNEKLFF TGTGCCAGCAGCAAACCCGGGATCCTACATTTTCAGAATGAAAAACTGTTTTTT
TRBJ1-2 TRBV2 - TRBD1 CASSVEDRGSGYTF TGTGCCAGCAGTGTTGAGGACAGGGGTTCTGGCTACACCTTC
TRBJ2-5 TRBV27 - TRBD2 CASSREPPSGGWETQYF TGTGCCAGCAGTCGAGAACCTCCCAGCGGGGGGTGGGAGACCCAGTACTTC
TRBJ2-5 TRBV5-6 once TRBD1 CASSFINWDRYQETQYF TGTGCCAGCAGCTTTATCAATTGGGACAGGTACCAAGAGACCCAGTACTTC
TRBJ2-7 TRBV10-3 - TRBD1 CAISESKGQGAGEQYF TGTGCCATCAGTGAGTCCAAGGGACAGGGGGCAGGGGAGCAGTACTTC
TRBJ2-1 TRBV4-1 - - CASSQPDRYYNEQFF TGCGCCAGCAGCCAACCGGACAGATATTACAATGAGCAGTTCTTC
TRBJ2-3 TRBV10-2 - - CASRPSVSTDTQYF TGCGCCAGCAGGCCTAGCGTTAGCACAGATACGCAGTATTTT
TRBJ1-1 TRBV9 - - CASSGADQGGATEAFF TGTGCCAGCAGCGGAGCGGATCAAGGGGGAGCCACTGAAGCTTTCTTT
TRBJ1-2 TRBV5-1 - - CASSAGGGSYGYTF TGCGCCAGCAGCGCTGGGGGGGGTTCCTATGGCTACACCTTC
TRBJ2-3 TRBV2 - - CASSVGRVGRSTDTQYF TGTGCCAGCAGTGTGGGCAGGGTGGGCCGAAGCACAGATACGCAGTATTTT
TRBJ1-1 TRBV2 - - CASSVTVMNTEAFF TGTGCCAGCAGTGTGACAGTTATGAACACTGAAGCTTTCTTT
TRBJ1-2 TRBV5-1 - - CASSSGFGMDGYTF TGCGCCAGCAGCTCGGGGTTCGGGATGGATGGCTACACCTTC
TRBJ2-4 TRBV13 once TRBD1 CASSFRVKGALANIQYF TGTGCCAGCAGCTTCAGGGTCAAGGGGGCACTCGCGAACATTCAGTACTTC
TRBJ2-7 TRBV4-2 - TRBD2 CASSQGPRGLAVSYEQYF TGTGCCAGCAGCCAAGGCCCCCGGGGACTAGCTGTCTCCTACGAGCAGTACTTC
TRBJ2-2 TRBV7-6 - - CASSLPQGFVTGELFF TGTGCCAGCAGCCTCCCACAGGGTTTTGTGACCGGGGAGCTGTTTTTT
TRBJ1-3 TRBV19 - TRBD1 CASSPWTGDGNTIYF TGTGCCAGTAGTCCCTGGACAGGGGATGGAAACACCATATATTTT
TRBJ2-3 TRBV7-2 - - CASSFSSKDTQYF TGTGCCAGCAGCTTTTCTAGCAAAGATACGCAGTATTTT
TRBJ2-2 TRBV28 - TRBD2 CASKVAGGVTGELFF TGTGCCAGCAAAGTAGCGGGGGGGGTCACCGGGGAGCTGTTTTTT
TRBJ1-3 TRBV4-3 - - CASSQDAQVLGNTIYF TGCGCCAGCAGCCAAGATGCCCAGGTTCTGGGAAACACCATATATTTT
TRBJ2-7 TRBV27 - TRBD1 CASSVRDRGTYEQYF TGTGCCAGCAGTGTACGGGACAGGGGTACCTACGAGCAGTACTTC
TRBJ2-7 TRBV29-1 - TRBD1 CSVARTGGFLEQYF TGCAGCGTTGCACGGACAGGGGGTTTTCTCGAGCAGTACTTC